Sequencing of this T cell receptor (beta chain) was carried out in a study of post-analysis software for immune sequencing data. The study's findings and limits: Relative to controls, patients with multiple sclerosis showed significantly lower normalized Chao1 diversity. Pronounced co-clustering by F measure was evident among identically batched samples. A handful of TRBV segments appeared more often in patients than in controls, and TRBV5-6, TRBV5-1 and TRBV20-1 were among these.

The length of the CDR3 is 14 residues. Trimming shortened V by 6 bases and J by 2 bases, and 12 bases separated the two germline ends. Each TCR beta cDNA library carried unique molecular identifiers. Each sample of about 0.95 to 11 million input T cells yielded roughly 500,000 cDNA molecules, so each molecule approximated one T cell. TCRdb processed the PCR reads anew with MiXCR; each CDR3 protein has one entry. Among under 900,000 distinct CDR3 sequences listed, 53% were seen once. Concerning this clonotype: Its target is not known.

The source of this sequence is a girl under 18 with multiple sclerosis. Sequencing was carried out using blood. The chain uses TRBV12-3 or TRBV12-4 and TRBJ2-3; the D gene is possibly TRBD2 (6 bases). The CDR3 bases are TGTGCCAGCAGGCTCGGGACTCCCACAGATACGCAGTATTTT. It encodes CASRLGTPTDTQYF.